This is a list of T cell receptor beta chains from one sample in a study of spatial heterogeneity in lung cancer. TCRdb fed the 5' RACE reads into MiXCR, producing one record per CDR3 protein. The table shows 9,500 to 13,000 distinct CDR3 sequences, with 8% occurring only once. The material sequenced was lung tumor tissue, taken at surgery. Receptors were obtained from a male donor with early-stage non-small cell lung cancer. Each CDR3 is given with its conserved first and last residue. D genes are given only for firm matches. Not every row has a clone size; where given, it reads once, few, many or a size class.

d_gene: .
j_gene: TRBJ2-2
abundance: many
v_gene: TRBV20-1
CDR3aa: CSASQGGSNTGELFF
CDR3nt: TGCAGTGCTAGTCAGGGTGGCTCGAACACCGGGGAGCTGTTTTTT

d_gene: .
j_gene: TRBJ2-5
abundance: many
v_gene: TRBV4-2
CDR3aa: CASSQDRTETQYF
CDR3nt: TGTGCCAGCAGCCAAGATAGGACAGAGACCCAGTACTTC

d_gene: .
j_gene: TRBJ1-6
abundance: medium-sized
v_gene: TRBV20-1
CDR3aa: CSATRDRNSPLHF
CDR3nt: TGCAGTGCTACTCGGGACCGGAATTCACCCCTCCACTTT

d_gene: .
j_gene: TRBJ2-1
abundance: medium-sized
v_gene: TRBV2
CDR3aa: CASSEFRTEQFF
CDR3nt: TGTGCCAGCAGTGAGTTCCGGACAGAGCAGTTCTTC

d_gene: .
j_gene: TRBJ1-1
abundance: many
v_gene: TRBV5-1
CDR3aa: CASSTWDGSNTEAFF
CDR3nt: TGCGCCAGCAGCACCTGGGACGGCTCGAACACTGAAGCTTTCTTT

d_gene: .
j_gene: TRBJ2-5
abundance: few
v_gene: TRBV12-3/TRBV12-4
CDR3aa: CASSLGPGVGQETQYF
CDR3nt: TGTGCCAGCAGTTTAGGGCCAGGGGTCGGCCAAGAGACCCAGTACTTC

d_gene: TRBD2
j_gene: TRBJ2-7
abundance: .
v_gene: TRBV20-1
CDR3aa: CSAGRGRSYEQYF
CDR3nt: TGCAGTGCCGGGAGGGGCCGATCCTACGAGCAGTACTTC

d_gene: .
j_gene: TRBJ2-5
abundance: few
v_gene: TRBV10-3
CDR3aa: CAISGDGESLQETQYF
CDR3nt: TGTGCCATCAGTGGGGACGGCGAGTCCCTCCAAGAGACCCAGTACTTC

d_gene: .
j_gene: TRBJ2-1
abundance: medium-sized
v_gene: TRBV4-1
CDR3aa: CASSQDRDFEQFF
CDR3nt: TGCGCCAGCAGCCAAGACAGGGACTTCGAGCAGTTCTTC

d_gene: TRBD1
j_gene: TRBJ1-6
abundance: few
v_gene: TRBV7-2
CDR3aa: CASSLGQGGSPLHF
CDR3nt: TGTGCCAGCAGCTTAGGACAGGGCGGTTCACCCCTCCACTTT

d_gene: TRBD1
j_gene: TRBJ2-2
abundance: many
v_gene: TRBV3-1
CDR3aa: CASSLIQGAHTGELFF
CDR3nt: TGTGCCAGCAGCCTAATCCAGGGGGCGCACACCGGGGAGCTGTTTTTT

d_gene: .
j_gene: TRBJ1-2
abundance: many
v_gene: TRBV19
CDR3aa: CASTPSRGNGYTF
CDR3nt: TGTGCCAGTACTCCGAGCAGGGGAAATGGCTACACCTTC

d_gene: TRBD1
j_gene: TRBJ2-7
abundance: .
v_gene: TRBV2
CDR3aa: CASRAGTGSYEQYF
CDR3nt: TGTGCCAGCAGGGCCGGGACAGGGTCCTACGAGCAGTACTTC

d_gene: .
j_gene: TRBJ2-2
abundance: many
v_gene: TRBV29-1
CDR3aa: CSVVKVDSNTGELFF
CDR3nt: TGCAGCGTTGTCAAGGTGGACTCGAACACCGGGGAGCTGTTTTTT

d_gene: .
j_gene: TRBJ2-4
abundance: many
v_gene: TRBV10-2
CDR3aa: CASSERSLAKNIQYF
CDR3nt: TGCGCCAGCAGTGAGAGATCACTAGCCAAAAACATTCAGTACTTC

d_gene: .
j_gene: TRBJ2-7
abundance: many
v_gene: TRBV30
CDR3aa: CAWSFGTGRLGEQYF
CDR3nt: TGTGCCTGGAGTTTCGGTACAGGGCGTCTGGGCGAGCAGTACTTC

d_gene: TRBD2
j_gene: TRBJ2-2
abundance: many
v_gene: TRBV20-1
CDR3aa: CSARTSRNTGELFF
CDR3nt: TGCAGTGCTAGGACTAGCCGGAACACCGGGGAGCTGTTTTTT

d_gene: .
j_gene: TRBJ2-1
abundance: many
v_gene: TRBV19
CDR3aa: CASRWVGGNEQFF
CDR3nt: TGTGCCAGTAGATGGGTAGGGGGCAATGAGCAGTTCTTC

d_gene: TRBD2
j_gene: TRBJ2-1
abundance: many
v_gene: TRBV11-2
CDR3aa: CASSLVSGTSGRGNEQFF
CDR3nt: TGTGCCAGCAGCTTAGTCTCCGGGACTAGCGGGAGGGGCAATGAGCAGTTCTTC

d_gene: .
j_gene: TRBJ2-3
abundance: many
v_gene: TRBV2
CDR3aa: CASKWKTSTDTQYF
CDR3nt: TGTGCCAGCAAGTGGAAAACTAGCACAGATACGCAGTATTTT

d_gene: .
j_gene: TRBJ1-5
abundance: many
v_gene: TRBV7-9
CDR3aa: CASSFSSRGEQPQHF
CDR3nt: TGTGCCAGCAGCTTTTCGTCGAGGGGAGAGCAGCCCCAGCATTTT

d_gene: .
j_gene: TRBJ2-6
abundance: medium-sized
v_gene: TRBV2
CDR3aa: CASSDWSSGANVLTF
CDR3nt: TGTGCCAGCAGTGACTGGAGCTCTGGGGCCAACGTCCTGACTTTC

d_gene: TRBD2
j_gene: TRBJ2-1
abundance: .
v_gene: TRBV5-6
CDR3aa: CASSSGTSGRYLYNEQFF
CDR3nt: TGTGCCAGCAGCTCCGGGACTAGCGGGAGATACCTTTACAATGAGCAGTTCTTC

d_gene: .
j_gene: TRBJ2-1
abundance: .
v_gene: TRBV12-3/TRBV12-4
CDR3aa: CASSLWAGRNEQFF
CDR3nt: TGTGCCAGCAGTTTATGGGCAGGGAGAAATGAGCAGTTCTTC

d_gene: TRBD2
j_gene: TRBJ2-7
abundance: many
v_gene: TRBV6-2/TRBV6-3
CDR3aa: CASSYFLAATYEQYF
CDR3nt: TGTGCCAGCAGTTACTTTCTAGCGGCTACCTACGAGCAGTACTTC

d_gene: TRBD2
j_gene: TRBJ2-1
abundance: .
v_gene: TRBV7-9
CDR3aa: CASSLWGLAGVKNEQFF
CDR3nt: TGTGCCAGCAGCTTGTGGGGACTAGCGGGAGTAAAGAATGAGCAGTTCTTC

d_gene: .
j_gene: TRBJ1-1
abundance: .
v_gene: TRBV7-3
CDR3aa: CASSITGLTEAFF
CDR3nt: TGTGCCAGCAGCATAACAGGGCTCACTGAAGCTTTCTTT

d_gene: .
j_gene: TRBJ1-2
abundance: .
v_gene: TRBV7-2
CDR3aa: CASSIPGRNYGYTF
CDR3nt: TGTGCCAGCAGCATCCCTGGGCGTAACTATGGCTACACCTTC

d_gene: .
j_gene: TRBJ2-1
abundance: once
v_gene: TRBV12-3/TRBV12-4
CDR3aa: CASSLGQEFYNEQFF
CDR3nt: TGTGCCAGCAGTTTAGGACAGGAGTTCTACAATGAGCAGTTCTTC

d_gene: .
j_gene: TRBJ2-2
abundance: many
v_gene: TRBV12-3/TRBV12-4
CDR3aa: CASSQGPGAGELFF
CDR3nt: TGTGCCAGCTCACAGGGACCTGGCGCCGGGGAGCTGTTTTTT

d_gene: .
j_gene: TRBJ1-5
abundance: many
v_gene: TRBV6-1
CDR3aa: CASSETGSPYSNQPQHF
CDR3nt: TGTGCCAGCAGTGAAACAGGCTCCCCCTATAGCAATCAGCCCCAGCATTTT

d_gene: .
j_gene: TRBJ2-6
abundance: many
v_gene: TRBV5-1
CDR3aa: CASSPRFSGANVLTF
CDR3nt: TGCGCCAGCAGCCCTAGGTTCTCTGGGGCCAACGTCCTGACTTTC

d_gene: TRBD2
j_gene: TRBJ2-1
abundance: many
v_gene: TRBV29-1
CDR3aa: CSAPGSGGYNEQFF
CDR3nt: TGCAGCGCGCCGGGTAGCGGGGGGTACAATGAGCAGTTCTTC

d_gene: .
j_gene: TRBJ1-4
abundance: medium-sized
v_gene: TRBV19
CDR3aa: CASSIEGRINEKLFF
CDR3nt: TGTGCCAGTAGTATAGAGGGACGGATTAATGAAAAACTGTTTTTT

d_gene: .
j_gene: TRBJ2-3
abundance: many
v_gene: TRBV9
CDR3aa: CASSVATGRYTQYF
CDR3nt: TGTGCCAGCAGCGTAGCTACGGGGAGATATACGCAGTATTTT

d_gene: .
j_gene: TRBJ2-2
abundance: many
v_gene: TRBV11-3
CDR3aa: CASSPLGVGELFF
CDR3nt: TGTGCCAGCAGCCCCCTAGGGGTCGGGGAGCTGTTTTTT

d_gene: .
j_gene: TRBJ2-5
abundance: few
v_gene: TRBV29-1
CDR3aa: CSVGWTDQETQYF
CDR3nt: TGCAGCGTTGGTTGGACAGACCAAGAGACCCAGTACTTC

d_gene: .
j_gene: TRBJ2-7
abundance: many
v_gene: TRBV5-1
CDR3aa: CASSKTQEFSYEQYF
CDR3nt: TGCGCCAGCAGCAAAACTCAGGAGTTCTCCTACGAGCAGTACTTC

d_gene: .
j_gene: TRBJ2-7
abundance: many
v_gene: TRBV6-5
CDR3aa: CASSYSTGWYDEQYF
CDR3nt: TGTGCCAGCAGTTACTCGACAGGATGGTATGACGAGCAGTACTTC

d_gene: .
j_gene: TRBJ2-5
abundance: many
v_gene: TRBV6-2/TRBV6-3
CDR3aa: CASSSAGRVQETQYF
CDR3nt: TGTGCCAGCAGTTCAGCGGGTAGGGTCCAAGAGACCCAGTACTTC

d_gene: .
j_gene: TRBJ2-2
abundance: many
v_gene: TRBV20-1
CDR3aa: CSAFPDGNTGELFF
CDR3nt: TGCAGTGCTTTCCCGGACGGTAACACCGGGGAGCTGTTTTTT

d_gene: .
j_gene: TRBJ1-1
abundance: medium-sized
v_gene: TRBV12-3/TRBV12-4
CDR3aa: CASSLVGDTEAFF
CDR3nt: TGTGCCAGCAGTTTGGTGGGAGACACTGAAGCTTTCTTT

d_gene: .
j_gene: TRBJ2-7
abundance: many
v_gene: TRBV5-1
CDR3aa: CASSGAVRSYEQYF
CDR3nt: TGCGCCAGCAGCGGGGCGGTCCGCTCCTACGAGCAGTACTTC

d_gene: .
j_gene: TRBJ2-7
abundance: many
v_gene: TRBV18
CDR3aa: CASSRDFSYEQYF
CDR3nt: TGTGCCAGCTCACGGGACTTCTCCTACGAGCAGTACTTC

d_gene: TRBD1
j_gene: TRBJ1-2
abundance: many
v_gene: TRBV2
CDR3aa: CASQGTGRDYGYTF
CDR3nt: TGTGCCAGCCAAGGGACAGGGCGGGACTATGGCTACACCTTC

d_gene: .
j_gene: TRBJ1-1
abundance: many
v_gene: TRBV4-3
CDR3aa: CASSPQDTEAFF
CDR3nt: TGCGCCAGCAGCCCCCAGGACACTGAAGCTTTCTTT

d_gene: .
j_gene: TRBJ2-3
abundance: few
v_gene: TRBV6-5
CDR3aa: CASSYGLATDTQYF
CDR3nt: TGTGCCAGCAGTTACGGGCTAGCGACAGATACGCAGTATTTT

d_gene: TRBD2
j_gene: TRBJ2-1
abundance: .
v_gene: TRBV28
CDR3aa: CAILSGLSTREQFF
CDR3nt: TGTGCCATCCTTAGCGGGTTGAGCACTCGGGAGCAGTTCTTC

d_gene: TRBD2
j_gene: TRBJ2-2
abundance: many
v_gene: TRBV28
CDR3aa: CATSFGGTDTGELFF
CDR3nt: TGTGCCACCTCCTTCGGGGGGACCGACACCGGGGAGCTGTTTTTT

d_gene: .
j_gene: TRBJ2-2
abundance: .
v_gene: TRBV7-2
CDR3aa: CASSSGSRSGELFF
CDR3nt: TGTGCCAGCAGCTCCGGCTCACGGAGCGGGGAGCTGTTTTTT

d_gene: .
j_gene: TRBJ1-1
abundance: few
v_gene: TRBV12-3/TRBV12-4
CDR3aa: CASKYGQNTEAFF
CDR3nt: TGTGCCAGCAAGTATGGACAGAACACTGAAGCTTTCTTT

d_gene: .
j_gene: TRBJ2-2
abundance: medium-sized
v_gene: TRBV20-1
CDR3aa: CSARAQGSGELFF
CDR3nt: TGCAGTGCTAGAGCCCAGGGGTCCGGGGAGCTGTTTTTT

d_gene: .
j_gene: TRBJ2-1
abundance: many
v_gene: TRBV5-1
CDR3aa: CASSLTAGQNSYNEQFF
CDR3nt: TGCGCCAGCAGCTTAACCGCCGGACAGAACTCCTACAATGAGCAGTTCTTC

d_gene: .
j_gene: TRBJ1-5
abundance: .
v_gene: TRBV6-2/TRBV6-3
CDR3aa: CASSYQFDQPQHF
CDR3nt: TGTGCCAGCAGTTACCAGTTCGATCAGCCCCAGCATTTT

d_gene: TRBD1
j_gene: TRBJ2-7
abundance: many
v_gene: TRBV29-1
CDR3aa: CSVGQQGVEQYF
CDR3nt: TGCAGCGTGGGTCAACAGGGGGTCGAGCAGTACTTC

d_gene: TRBD2
j_gene: TRBJ2-1
abundance: many
v_gene: TRBV28
CDR3aa: CASTQGTSGYNEQFF
CDR3nt: TGTGCCAGCACCCAAGGGACTAGCGGCTACAATGAGCAGTTCTTC

d_gene: TRBD1
j_gene: TRBJ2-7
abundance: few
v_gene: TRBV15
CDR3aa: CATSRGDRALSYEQYF
CDR3nt: TGTGCCACCAGCAGAGGGGACAGGGCCCTGTCCTACGAGCAGTACTTC

d_gene: TRBD2
j_gene: TRBJ2-1
abundance: many
v_gene: TRBV9
CDR3aa: CASSVTISGSSPGKNEQFF
CDR3nt: TGTGCCAGCAGCGTAACCATTAGCGGGAGCTCCCCCGGTAAGAATGAGCAGTTCTTC

d_gene: TRBD1
j_gene: TRBJ2-2
abundance: many
v_gene: TRBV11-2
CDR3aa: CASSLGQGRTGELFF
CDR3nt: TGTGCCAGCAGCCTCGGACAGGGGCGAACCGGGGAGCTGTTTTTT

d_gene: .
j_gene: TRBJ2-2
abundance: .
v_gene: TRBV6-2/TRBV6-3
CDR3aa: CASTTPAGHTGELFF
CDR3nt: TGTGCCAGCACCACGCCCGCGGGACACACCGGGGAGCTGTTTTTT